One sample yielded the 17 T cell receptor beta chains listed below, sequenced in a study of shared clonotypes between healthy human individuals. The data were produced by immunoSEQ multiplex PCR, yet TCRdb's version contains in-frame clones alone and is incomplete. The table has over 2 million clones, 85% to 95% seen once; the top ten hold 0.37%. The sequenced sample was naive CD4+ T cells from PBMCs. Subset denoted: CD45RA+ positively selected. These receptors were collected from a young man in good health. Some clones in this sample may be carry-over from other donors' samples.

The rearrangement links TRBV7-8 to TRBJ1-1; D uncertain. The V and J ends lost 3 bases and 3 bases respectively, with 8 bases between them. Germline CDR1 reads SGHVS; CDR2 reads FQNEAQ. The CDR3 length is 13 residues. CDR3 protein: CASSFYLYTEAFF. The CDR3 coding sequence is TGTGCCAGCAGCTTTTACCTCTACACTGAAGCTTTCTTT.

The V and J genes are TRBV29-1 and TRBJ2-5; 9 bases are shared with TRBD2. The V gene's germline CDR1 is SQVTM and CDR2 ANQGSEA. There are 14 residues in the CDR3. V trimming: 1 base; J trimming: 4 bases; junction bases outside the gene matches: 4. The CDR3 loop reads CSVEVTSGRETQYF. CDR3 in DNA: TGCAGCGTTGAAGTTACTAGCGGGCGAGAGACCCAGTACTTC.

The J gene is TRBJ2-5, the V gene TRBV11-2; TRBD2 matches at 7 bases. Germline V lookup: CDR1 SGHAT, CDR2 FQNNGV. V was pared by 2 bases and J by 1 base, with 7 bases of the junction left unmatched. CDR3 length: 16 residues. CDR3 sequence: CASSLPSGGGQETQYF. CDR3 nucleotides: TGTGCCAGCAGCTTACCCTCGGGAGGAGGCCAAGAGACCCAGTACTTC.

The rearrangement joins TRBV13 to TRBJ2-3; tentatively, D is TRBD2 (6 bases). Trimming stripped 2 bases from V and 11 bases from J, with 14 bases between. CDR3 size: 13 residues. The V gene's germline CDR1 is PRHDT and CDR2 FYEKMQ (reference sequence). The CDR3 DNA sequence: TGTGCCAGCAGCTTAACCGGGACTCCCGTGCAGTATTTT. Protein: CASSLTGTPVQYF.

The rearrangement links TRBV5-6 to TRBJ2-3, with D unclear. In germline, CDR1 is SGHDT, CDR2 YYEEEE. V lost 0 bases, J lost 0 bases, and 11 bases lay in between. This CDR3 is built from 16 residues. The CDR3 is CASSLAEVGSTDTQYF. DNA for the CDR3: TGTGCCAGCAGCTTGGCCGAGGTCGGTAGCACAGATACGCAGTATTTT. Full variable domain (outside the CDR3, taken from reference TRBV5-6 and TRBJ2-3): DAGVTQSPTHLIKTRGQQVTLRCSPKSGHDTVSWYQQALGQGPQFIFQYYEEEERQRGNFPDRFSGHQFPNYSSELNVNALLLGDSALYLCASSLAEVGSTDTQYFGPGTRLTVL.

The CDR3 DNA sequence: TGTGCCATCGGACCGTCGGTGGCTGAAGCTTTCTTT. It is translated as CAIGPSVAEAFF. V is TRBV10-3 and J is TRBJ1-1; D not resolved. The CDR3 is made up of 12 amino acids. Deletions cut 8 bases from V and 6 bases from J, with 13 bases between. The germline gives CDR1 ENHRY, CDR2 SYGVKD.

This clone has just one count. The chain carries TRBV18 and TRBJ2-7; possible D gene TRBD2, 5 bases. The V end was cut by 0 bases, the J end by 0 bases, with 12 bases between. The CDR3 covers 16 residues. Looked up from germline, CDR1 is KGHSH and CDR2 is LQKENI. The DNA of the CDR3 is TGTGCCAGCTCACCACCGGCCTGGAGGAGCTCCTACGAGCAGTACTTC. Amino acid sequence: CASSPPAWRSSYEQYF.

V is TRBV27 and J is TRBJ1-2; D is perhaps TRBD1 (5 bases). V lost 5 bases and J lost 1, with 11 bases in between. Germline CDR1 MNHEY, CDR2 SMNVEV (reference sequence). The CDR3 contains 14 residues. Here the CDR3 reads CASSMTVYNYGYTF. DNA of the CDR3: TGTGCCAGCAGTATGACAGTCTATAACTATGGCTACACCTTC.

The J gene is TRBJ2-3, the V gene TRBV7-2, with 10 nucleotides matching TRBD2. Germline V gene lookup returns CDR1 SGHTA and CDR2 FQGNSA. The CDR3 totals 14 residues. V was clipped by 10 bases and J by 8 bases; unmatched bases: 12. The CDR3 here is CATTSGIGFATQYF. CDR3 in DNA: TGTGCCACCACTAGCGGGATTGGTTTTGCTACGCAGTATTTT. The full variable domain, in which reference TRBV7-2 and TRBJ2-3 provide the parts outside the CDR3, is GAGVSQSPSNKVTEKGKDVELRCDPISGHTALYWYRQSLGQGLEFLIYFQGNSAPDKSGLPSDRFSAERTGGSVSTLTIQRTQQEDSAVYLCATTSGIGFATQYFGPGTRLTVL.

CDR3 sequence: CASSGQWAAAYNEQFF. CDR3 nucleotides: TGTGCCAGTAGTGGACAGTGGGCGGCCGCCTACAATGAGCAGTTCTTC. This chain connects TRBV28 to TRBJ2-1; weak D call: TRBD1 (6 bases). Germline lookup yields CDR1 MDHEN and CDR2 SYDVKM. This CDR3 is built from 16 residues. Between the trimmed V and J ends, which lost 9 bases and 2 bases, there was a span of 20 bases.

The chain is built from TRBV15 and TRBJ2-5, with 13 bases that match TRBD2. This CDR3 has 20 amino acids. Losses at the gene ends were 3 bases for V and 2 bases for J; bases not matched to a gene: 15. Germline CDR1 reads LNHNV; CDR2 reads YYDKDF (reference sequence). The CDR3 protein is CATSRAPGLAGQSPQETQYF. The CDR3 nucleotides are TGTGCCACCAGCAGGGCGCCGGGACTAGCGGGACAATCACCGCAAGAGACCCAGTACTTC.

This chain uses TRBV28 with TRBJ2-1; no firm D call. Germline CDR1 and CDR2: MDHEN and SYDVKM. Trimming took off 6 bases at V and 3 bases at J, with 15 bases between the two ends. There are 15 residues in the CDR3. The CDR3 loop is CASSLLATFYNEQFF. As DNA, the CDR3 is TGTGCCAGCAGCCTACTTGCGACTTTCTACAATGAGCAGTTCTTC. Filled out from reference TRBV28 and TRBJ2-1, the complete variable domain reads DVKVTQSSRYLVKRTGEKVFLECVQDMDHENMFWYRQDPGLGLRLIYFSYDVKMKEKGDIPEGYSVSREKKERFSLILESASTNQTSMYLCASSLLATFYNEQFFGPGTRLTVL.

The CDR3 nucleotides are TGTGCCACCAGCAGGAGGGCAGGCCCCCCCGTTTATAGCAATCAGCCCCAGCATTTT. It is translated as CATSRRAGPPVYSNQPQHF. This chain joins TRBV15 and TRBJ1-5, with D unresolved. V was cut by 3 bases and J by 0 bases, with 21 bases left in between. The CDR3 spans 19 residues. Germline CDR1 LNHNV, CDR2 YYDKDF (reference sequence).

The chain employs TRBV7-2 and TRBJ2-5, with unresolved D. Trimming removed 1 base at V and 6 bases at J, with 12 bases between. The CDR3 has 14 residues. Germline-derived CDR1 and CDR2 are SGHTA and FQGNSA. The CDR3 reads CASSLVSLGKTQYF. The CDR3 DNA sequence: TGTGCCAGCAGCTTAGTTAGCCTGGGTAAGACCCAGTACTTC.

The chain employs TRBV29-1 and TRBJ2-7, with 10 bases identical to TRBD2. The germline CDR1 and CDR2 sequences are SQVTM and ANQGSEA. The CDR3 spans 14 residues. Germline trimming cut 2 bases from V and 5 bases from J; bases unmatched to any gene: 6. The CDR3 DNA sequence: TGCAGCGTTGAAAAACTAGCGGGAACGCACGAGCAGTACTTC. Amino acids: CSVEKLAGTHEQYF.

The chain joins TRBV18 to TRBJ2-6, with TRBD1 as a possible D gene (5 bases). V was shortened by 8 bases and J by 3 bases, with 17 bases between the two germline ends. In germline, CDR1 is KGHSH, CDR2 LQKENI. This CDR3 has 16 amino acids. CDR3 protein: CASQPPAQVGANVLTF. CDR3 DNA: TGTGCCAGCCAACCCCCCGCACAGGTTGGGGCCAACGTCCTGACTTTC. Filled out from reference TRBV18 and TRBJ2-6, the complete variable domain reads NAGVMQNPRHLVRRRGQEARLRCSPMKGHSHVYWYRQLPEEGLKFMVYLQKENIIDESGMPKERFSAEFPKEGPSILRIQQVVRGDSAAYFCASQPPAQVGANVLTFGAGSRLTVL.

The chain joins TRBV6-5 to TRBJ2-7; TRBD2 aligns across 8 bases. Germline trimming cut 2 bases from V and 6 bases from J; bases unmatched to any gene: 9. Germline CDR1 reads MNHEY; CDR2 reads SVGAGI. The CDR3 length is 15 residues. For the CDR3, the DNA is TGTGCCAGCAGTTACGACGGCGGGAGGAGGGGCGAGCAGTACTTC. It encodes CASSYDGGRRGEQYF.